Listed below are T cell receptor beta chains from one sample, sequenced in a study of graft-versus-host responses after intestinal transplantation. Libraries were prepared by immunoSEQ multiplex PCR; TCRdb keeps only in-frame clonotypes and omits some of them. The sample consists of about 100,000 clones, around 90% of them appearing once. The specimen was PBMCs, collected about 460 days after intestinal transplant. These receptor sequences come from a human patient who received an intestinal transplant, so some T cells may come from the graft donor. Each CDR3 is given with its conserved first and last residue. The D gene is left open where the match is weak. Clone size is not always given. Where it is, it says once, few, many or a class for expanded clones.

J gene | D gene | clone size | V gene | CDR3 DNA | CDR3 protein
TRBJ2-2 | NA | few | TRBV2 | TGTGCCAGCAAAGCAGCAGGGGAGCTGTTTTTT | CASKAAGELFF
TRBJ1-5 | NA | NA | TRBV15 | TGTGCCACCAGCAGAGATGGCGGCGGAGGGAGTCAGCCCCAGCATTTT | CATSRDGGGGSQPQHF
TRBJ2-5 | NA | NA | TRBV5-4 | TGTGCCAGCAGCTCAGACTACACTCAAGAGACCCAGTACTTC | CASSSDYTQETQYF
TRBJ2-4 | NA | once | TRBV20-1 | TGCAGTGCAAACACGAAAAACATTCAGTACTTC | CSANTKNIQYF
TRBJ2-5 | TRBD2 | NA | TRBV7-2 | TGTGCCAGCAGCTTAGTCCAGCGGGGGGGACAAGAGACCCAGTACTTC | CASSLVQRGGQETQYF
TRBJ1-4 | TRBD1 | NA | TRBV5-1 | TGCGCCAGCAGCCCCGGGACAGGGGGGGGTGAAAAACTGTTTTTT | CASSPGTGGGEKLFF
TRBJ1-1 | TRBD1 | NA | TRBV7-8 | TGTGCCAGCAGCCCCCGGACAGGGGGTGTGAACACTGAAGCTTTCTTT | CASSPRTGGVNTEAFF
TRBJ1-1 | NA | NA | TRBV29-1 | TGCAGCGTACGATTACAGGTGAGGGGAACTGAAGCTTTCTTT | CSVRLQVRGTEAFF
TRBJ1-2 | TRBD1 | NA | TRBV6-5 | TGTGCCAGCAGTTACTCGAGACAGGGGATTGGTGGCTACACCTTC | CASSYSRQGIGGYTF
TRBJ1-2 | NA | NA | TRBV29-1 | TGCAGCGTTGAAGACCCCGTGGGACCCGGCTACACCTTC | CSVEDPVGPGYTF
TRBJ1-5 | NA | NA | TRBV7-6 | TGTGCCAGCAGCTTGGCCGCAGGGTACAATCAGCCCCAGCATTTT | CASSLAAGYNQPQHF
TRBJ2-1 | NA | NA | TRBV7-3 | TGTGCCAGCAGCTTTCCCGGGGACGATGAGCAGTTCTTC | CASSFPGDDEQFF
TRBJ1-5 | NA | NA | TRBV21-1 | TGTGCCAGCAGCAAAGGTACAGGGGGCGAGGATAGCAATCAGCCCCAGCATTTT | CASSKGTGGEDSNQPQHF
TRBJ1-1 | NA | NA | TRBV5-5 | TGTGCCAGCGTATTGTGGCGGATCATGAACACTGAAGCTTTCTTT | CASVLWRIMNTEAFF
TRBJ1-2 | NA | once | TRBV11-2 | TGTGCCAGCAGCTTAGGGGGCGCCGGGGTGTCGAACTATGGCTACACCTTC | CASSLGGAGVSNYGYTF
TRBJ1-3 | NA | few | TRBV9 | TGTGCCAGCAGCGTAGGGATGGGTCCTGGAAACACCATATATTTT | CASSVGMGPGNTIYF
TRBJ2-5 | NA | NA | TRBV25-1 | TGTGCCAGCATTCGAGGGGGGCTAGGAGAGACCCAGTACTTC | CASIRGGLGETQYF
TRBJ1-6 | NA | NA | TRBV29-1 | TGCAGCGTGTTGGAGAACCTTAATTCACCCCTCCACTTT | CSVLENLNSPLHF
TRBJ1-2 | NA | NA | TRBV7-9 | TGTGCCAGCAGCCCCCGGGGAGGGCTCGATGGCTACACCTTC | CASSPRGGLDGYTF
TRBJ1-5 | NA | NA | TRBV6-5 | TGTGCCAGCAGTTATCTGCAGAATCAGCCCCAGCATTTT | CASSYLQNQPQHF
TRBJ1-5 | NA | NA | TRBV19 | TGTGCCAGTAGTACGGACGGTTGGAGGGGTTGGCAGCCCCAGCATTTT | CASSTDGWRGWQPQHF
TRBJ2-7 | NA | NA | TRBV7-9 | TGTGCCAGCAGCAGTGGACACTCCTACGAGCAGTACTTC | CASSSGHSYEQYF
TRBJ1-1 | NA | NA | TRBV18 | TGTGCCAGCTCACCAATCAGGGGAGGGTCGAACACTGAAGCTTTCTTT | CASSPIRGGSNTEAFF
TRBJ1-1 | NA | NA | TRBV7-9 | TGTGCCAGCAGCCCCAGGGGCGGGAACACTGAAGCTTTCTTT | CASSPRGGNTEAFF
TRBJ1-6 | NA | NA | TRBV18 | TGTGCCAGCTCACCATGGCGCGGGGACGGCGGTAATTCACCCCTCCACTTT | CASSPWRGDGGNSPLHF
TRBJ2-2 | NA | NA | TRBV6-5 | TGTGCCAGCAGTTTGGGGCGTAACACCGGGGAGCTGTTTTTT | CASSLGRNTGELFF
TRBJ1-2 | NA | NA | TRBV11-2 | TGTGCCAGCAGCTTAGGAGGATCCAACTACACCTTC | CASSLGGSNYTF
TRBJ2-5 | NA | NA | TRBV6-1 | TGTGCCAGCAGTTCGCCCGGGGGAAGAGAGACCCAGTACTTC | CASSSPGGRETQYF
TRBJ2-3 | NA | NA | TRBV18 | TGTGCCAGCTCACCACAGGGAAGCACAGATACGCAGTATTTT | CASSPQGSTDTQYF
TRBJ2-2 | TRBD1 | NA | TRBV7-3 | TGTGCCAGCAGCTTAAAGAGGACAGGCCCGAACACCGGGGAGCTGTTTTTT | CASSLKRTGPNTGELFF
TRBJ2-2 | TRBD2 | NA | TRBV6-5 | TGTGCCAGCAGTGGACTAGCGGGGAACACCGGGGAGCTGTTTTTT | CASSGLAGNTGELFF
TRBJ2-7 | NA | NA | TRBV11-2 | TGTGCCAGCAGCAACCCCGGGGCCCAGTACTTC | CASSNPGAQYF
TRBJ1-4 | NA | once | TRBV18 | TGTGCCAGCTCACCTTCGCCCGGGAGGGATTCGGGTGAAAAACTGTTTTTT | CASSPSPGRDSGEKLFF
TRBJ2-7 | NA | NA | TRBV6-5 | TGTGCCAGGACTCTTGGGACTCCCTACGAGCAGTACTTC | CARTLGTPYEQYF